Below are 30 T cell receptor beta chains sequenced from a single sample in a study of blood T cell repertoires in COVID-19. This table comes from immunoSEQ multiplex PCR, and its TCRdb copy is limited to in-frame clones, with some not included. The table lists 250,000 or so clones, approximately 89% of them singletons. The sequencing sample was made of peripheral blood. The receptors originated from a woman aged 40 to 50 who had recovered from COVID-19.

The chain is built from TRBV3-1 (or the pseudogene TRBV3-2) and TRBJ1-5, with a weak D call TRBD1 (6 bases). V was shortened by 5 bases and J by 4 bases, with 12 bases between the two germline ends. Germline-derived CDR1 and CDR2 are LGHDT and YNNKEL (reference sequence). The CDR3 contains 14 residues. The CDR3 nucleotides read TGTGCCAGCAGCGAAAACAGGGCTAATCAGCCCCAGCATTTT. Amino acid sequence: CASSENRANQPQHF.

The chain is built from TRBV6-6 and TRBJ1-2; D is perhaps TRBD1 (5 bases). The CDR3 totals 13 residues. Germline values: CDR1 MNHNY, CDR2 SVGAGI (reference sequence). V was clipped by 2 bases and J by 6 bases, with 10 bases between them. The CDR3 loop is CASSYPGGDGYTF. CDR3 bases: TGTGCCAGCAGTTACCCGGGGGGAGATGGCTACACCTTC.

This clone has a single count. The chain couples TRBV20-1 to TRBJ2-3, with 8 bases matching TRBD2. The V segment lost 3 bases and the J segment 2 bases; nucleotides outside the gene matches: 22. Germline assignment: CDR1 DFQATT and CDR2 SNEGSKA (reference sequence). The CDR3 loop spans 20 amino acids. CDR3 in DNA: TGCAGTGCTAGTTTCCTCTCTTACGATGACAGCGGGAGTTCCACAGATACGCAGTATTTT. It yields the protein CSASFLSYDDSGSSTDTQYF.

The chain recombines TRBV28 with TRBJ1-1; D is unresolved. Trimming removed 7 bases from V and 5 bases from J, with 8 bases in between. The CDR3 length is 11 residues. The germline V gene has CDR1 MDHEN and CDR2 SYDVKM. DNA for the CDR3: TGTGCCAGCACCTCTTCGACTGAAGCTTTCTTT. It is translated as CASTSSTEAFF.

This chain links TRBV7-6 with TRBJ2-1; possible D gene TRBD1, 5 bases. Germline V lookup: CDR1 SGHVS, CDR2 FNYEAQ. CDR3 length: 16 residues. Deletions cut 5 bases from V and 3 bases from J, with 17 bases between. The DNA of the CDR3 is TGTGCCAGCAGCGTCACCCTGGGGCCGGGCTACAATGAGCAGTTCTTC. Translation gives CASSVTLGPGYNEQFF.

This chain links TRBV6-5 with TRBJ2-7, with TRBD2 as a possible D gene (6 bases). The CDR3 is 14 residues long. V was cut by 6 bases and J by 0 bases, with 12 bases left in between. Per the germline V gene, CDR1 is MNHEY and CDR2 is SVGAGI. The CDR3 spells CASRLGGASYEQYF. In DNA, the CDR3 is TGTGCCAGCAGGCTTGGAGGGGCCTCCTACGAGCAGTACTTC.

The rearrangement uses TRBV10-1 and TRBJ2-5; weak D call: TRBD1 (6 bases). Germline values: CDR1 WNHNN, CDR2 SYGVQD (reference sequence). The V end was cut by 4 bases, the J end by 5 bases, with 17 bases between. This CDR3 has 15 residues. Written as DNA, the CDR3 is TGCGCCAGCAGTGCAAACAGGGTGCCAAGGGAGACCCAGTACTTC. It is translated as CASSANRVPRETQYF.

The rearrangement uses TRBV5-4 and TRBJ1-1; 7 bases fit TRBD1. The junction had 8 bases not matched to a gene; V was cut back by 4 bases and J by 5 bases. CDR1 and CDR2 (germline): SGHNT, YYREEE (reference sequence). The CDR3 runs 14 residues. The CDR3 region is CASSRTTGETEAFF. CDR3 sequence (DNA): TGTGCCAGCAGCCGGACCACAGGGGAGACTGAAGCTTTCTTT.

The chain recombines TRBV12-3 or TRBV12-4 with TRBJ2-1, with TRBD2 as a possible D gene (6 bases). CDR3 length: 12 residues. The ends were cut back, 5 bases at V and 12 bases at J, with 14 bases in the middle. The CDR3 sequence: CASSPGPSVQFF. DNA for the CDR3: TGTGCCAGCAGTCCGGGACCTAGCGTGCAGTTCTTC.

This clone came up once. This chain uses TRBV27 with TRBJ1-5; a possible D gene is TRBD1 (5 bases). Germline V CDR1 and CDR2: MNHEY, SMNVEV (reference sequence). The CDR3 is made up of 14 amino acids. Trimming left V 5 bases short and J 4 bases short, with 12 bases between. For the CDR3, the DNA is TGTGCCAGCAGTGACCTGGGGGGGAATCAGCCCCAGCATTTT. It specifies CASSDLGGNQPQHF.

V usage is TRBV29-1 and J usage is TRBJ2-3; TRBD2 aligns across 8 bases. Per the germline V gene, CDR1 is SQVTM and CDR2 is ANQGSEA. V was clipped by 4 bases and J by 2 bases; unmatched bases: 5. This CDR3 is 14 amino acids long. CDR3 sequence reads: CSVGLAGNTDTQYF. The CDR3 DNA reads TGCAGCGTTGGGCTAGCGGGTAACACAGATACGCAGTATTTT.

The J gene is TRBJ2-7, the V gene TRBV3-1 (or the pseudogene TRBV3-2); D gene uncertain. Germline CDR1 is LGHDT and CDR2 is YNNKEL (reference sequence). The length of the CDR3 is 13 residues. V lost 5 bases, J lost 3 bases, and 11 bases lay in between. The CDR3 region has the DNA TGTGCCAGCAGCATTTTTCCAAACTACGAGCAGTACTTC. As protein: CASSIFPNYEQYF.

The chain uses TRBV7-8 and TRBJ2-7, with 8 bases lining up with TRBD2. V gave up 2 bases and J gave up 4 bases; unmatched junction bases: 4. The CDR3 is made up of 14 amino acids. Germline-derived CDR1 and CDR2 are SGHVS and FQNEAQ. CDR3 bases: TGTGCCAGCAGCTTATTACGCGGGAGGTACGAGCAGTACGTC. Its protein is CASSLLRGRYEQYV.

The chain recombines TRBV7-9 with TRBJ1-4, with D tentatively TRBD1 (5 bases). Trimming cost V 4 bases and J 7 bases, with 16 bases left between them. The CDR3 length is 15 residues. Germline CDR1 reads SEHNR; CDR2 reads FQNEAQ (reference sequence). The CDR3 nucleotides are TGTGCCAGCAGCTCTGCCCAACAGGCTGCTGAAAAACTGTTTTTT. Its translation is CASSSAQQAAEKLFF.

This clone was detected only once. The CDR3 loop is CASRTAGEGRGYTF. The CDR3 DNA follows: TGTGCCAGCCGCACCGCGGGAGAGGGACGGGGCTACACCTTC. This chain uses TRBV3-1 (or the pseudogene TRBV3-2) with TRBJ1-2; a weak D match, TRBD1 (5 bases). The CDR3 covers 14 residues. The V end was cut by 8 bases, the J end by 8 bases, with 21 bases between. Germline V gene lookup returns CDR1 LGHDT and CDR2 YNNKEL (reference sequence).

The rearrangement links TRBV9 to TRBJ2-1, with 9 bases aligning to TRBD1. Germline-derived CDR1 and CDR2 are SGDLS and YYNGEE. Trimming removed 0 bases from V and 8 bases from J; junction bases left unmatched: 6. The CDR3 runs 15 residues. CDR3 sequence (DNA): TGTGCCAGCAGCGTAGGAGGGACAGGGATCGATGAGCAGTTCTTC. It encodes CASSVGGTGIDEQFF.

The chain uses TRBV11-2 and TRBJ1-4; D is uncertain. There are 14 residues in the CDR3. Per germline, CDR1 SGHAT and CDR2 FQNNGV. V shed 3 bases and J shed 8 bases, with 13 bases lying between them. DNA for the CDR3: TGTGCCAGCAGCTTCCGGGCAGCGGAAGAAAAACTGTTTTTT. It specifies CASSFRAAEEKLFF.

The rearrangement joins TRBV2 to TRBJ2-3; D is ambiguous. Germline values: CDR1 SNHLY, CDR2 FYNNEI. The CDR3 is 10 amino acids. Trimming left V 2 bases short and J 10 bases short, with 4 bases between. CDR3 sequence (DNA): TGTGCCAGCAGTGAAAGCGCGCAGTATTTT. Protein: CASSESAQYF.

This chain connects TRBV7-2 to TRBJ2-1; D not resolved. Germline loops: CDR1 SGHTA, CDR2 FQGNSA. The length of the CDR3 is 14 residues. Trimming cost V 5 bases and J 9 bases, with 17 bases left between them. In nucleotides, the CDR3 is TGTGCCAGCAGCCTCCGACTCGCCGTGGGTGAGCAGTTCTTC. Translated: CASSLRLAVGEQFF.

The V gene is TRBV6-6, the J gene TRBJ1-1; the D gene is possibly TRBD1 (5 bases). Trimming removed 6 bases at V and 3 bases at J, with 17 bases between. CDR1 is MNHNY and CDR2 is SVGAGI in the germline V gene (reference sequence). The CDR3 runs to 15 residues. CDR3 protein: CASRLTAGGDTEAFF. The CDR3 nucleotides are TGTGCCAGCAGACTCACCGCGGGGGGGGACACTGAAGCTTTCTTT.

V usage is TRBV9 and J usage is TRBJ2-5; D is perhaps TRBD2 (5 bases). CDR3 length equals 16 residues. Trimming removed 0 bases from V and 2 bases from J, with 14 bases in between. CDR1 SGDLS and CDR2 YYNGEE come from the germline V gene. The CDR3 loop reads CASSVGVANLQETQYF. DNA for the CDR3: TGTGCCAGCAGCGTAGGTGTAGCGAACTTGCAAGAGACCCAGTACTTC.

The chain joins TRBV30 to TRBJ1-6; D remains ambiguous. This CDR3 comprises 13 residues. The germline V gene has CDR1 GTSNPN and CDR2 SVGIG (reference sequence). Trimming removed 0 bases at V and 7 bases at J, with 7 bases between. This CDR3 is CAWSVAKNSPLHF. CDR3 sequence (DNA): TGTGCCTGGAGTGTAGCTAAAAATTCACCCCTCCACTTT.

The chain recombines TRBV6-5 with TRBJ2-7, with D perhaps matching TRBD1 (6 bases). Trimming left V 1 base short and J 0 bases short, with 10 bases between. CDR1 is MNHEY, CDR2 SVGAGI, per germline. CDR3 size: 15 residues. The CDR3 DNA reads TGTGCCAGCAGTTACTTGGCAGGGGTCTCCTACGAGCAGTACTTC. It is translated as CASSYLAGVSYEQYF.

This chain links TRBV20-1 with TRBJ2-5; 7 bases agree with TRBD2. The ends lost 3 bases at V and 3 bases at J; junction bases unmatched: 7. Germline V CDR1 and CDR2: DFQATT, SNEGSKA (reference sequence). The CDR3 is 14 amino acids. CDR3 residues: CSASPAGTKETQYF. As DNA, the CDR3 is TGCAGTGCTAGTCCCGCCGGGACTAAAGAGACCCAGTACTTC.

This rearrangement joins TRBV4-1 to TRBJ2-3; TRBD2 matches 7 bases. V shed 2 bases, J shed 2 bases, and the junction held 4 bases outside the gene matches. The CDR3 has 15 amino acids. Germline CDR1 and CDR2: MGHRA and YSYEKL. This CDR3 is CASSQTGTITDTQYF. The CDR3, as DNA: TGCGCCAGCAGCCAAACCGGGACTATCACAGATACGCAGTATTTT.

The chain recombines TRBV6-5 with TRBJ1-5; perhaps TRBD1 as D (6 bases). Per the germline V gene, CDR1 is MNHEY and CDR2 is SVGAGI. This CDR3 spans 16 amino acids. The V end was cut by 2 bases, the J end by 3 bases, with 14 bases between. In nucleotides, the CDR3 is TGTGCCAGCAGTTACCAAGGGGTGGGGGCCAATCAGCCCCAGCATTTT. Amino acid sequence: CASSYQGVGANQPQHF.

The chain joins TRBV2 to TRBJ1-1; no reliable D call. Germline CDR1 is SNHLY and CDR2 is FYNNEI. V gave up 0 bases and J gave up 5 bases, with 13 bases separating them. The CDR3 totals 15 residues. The chain's CDR3 is CASSEARIVGTEAFF. CDR3 nucleotide sequence: TGTGCCAGCAGTGAAGCCCGAATTGTCGGGACTGAAGCTTTCTTT.

V usage is TRBV27 and J usage is TRBJ2-7; tentative D call: TRBD2 (5 bases). The length of the CDR3 is 12 residues. Germline values: CDR1 MNHEY, CDR2 SMNVEV (reference sequence). V was clipped by 6 bases and J by 6 bases, with 12 bases between them. The CDR3 DNA follows: TGTGCCAGCAGGACCGGGGTTCGCGAGCAGTACTTC. Its protein is CASRTGVREQYF.

The chain carries TRBV12-3 or TRBV12-4 and TRBJ1-2; maybe TRBD1 (6 bases). CDR3 size: 12 residues. V lost 5 bases and J lost 8, with 12 bases in between. CDR3: CASSHGGLGYTF. DNA of the CDR3: TGTGCCAGCAGTCACGGGGGGCTAGGCTACACCTTC.

The count of this clone is one. The chain has TRBV6-1 and TRBJ1-1, with TRBD1 matching over 11 bases. Germline-derived CDR1 and CDR2 are MNHNS and SASEGT. V dropped 4 bases and J dropped 6; count of bases not matched to a gene: 19. The CDR3 sequence is 19 residues long. The CDR3 coding sequence is TGTGCCAGCAGTGCGACGACACCGGGGACAGGGGGTTTAAACCCTGAAGCTTTCTTT. As protein: CASSATTPGTGGLNPEAFF.